This paragraph reports one TCR beta chain. Its antigen is unknown. The data were obtained in a study of CD8+ T cells in alopecia areata. Study background: The protocol delivered tofacitinib for 6 to 18 months, then withdrew it for 6 months. Regarding the study as a whole: Expanded CD8+ clones among the top 100, as well as scalp clonality, were significantly decreased by tofacitinib. Many expanded lesional clones persisted in scalp and blood during tofacitinib.

CDR3 length equals 13 residues. Trimming pared 6 bases from V and 6 bases from J, leaving 18 bases between. The germline V gene encodes CDR1 SQVTM and CDR2 ANQGSEA. RNA extraction and reverse transcription yielded cDNA as sequencing template. The method was immunoSEQ multiplex PCR; TCRdb's version includes in-frame clones alone and lacks a portion of them. The sample carries 210,000 or so clones, under 70% recorded once. Treatment in this sample: oral pan-JAK inhibitor, 5-10 mg twice daily. Individuals with alopecia areata gave both lesional scalp punch biopsies and peripheral blood for collection. This material consisted of CD4+ T cells sorted from blood, taken at week 44, from a patient treated with tofacitinib. The receptor was derived from a human donor with alopecia areata. The genes are TRBV29-1 and TRBJ2-7; tentative D call: TRBD1 (6 bases). The CDR3 here is CSVRDTLVFEQYF. CDR3 bases: TGCAGCGTAAGGGACACTTTGGTTTTCGAGCAGTACTTC.